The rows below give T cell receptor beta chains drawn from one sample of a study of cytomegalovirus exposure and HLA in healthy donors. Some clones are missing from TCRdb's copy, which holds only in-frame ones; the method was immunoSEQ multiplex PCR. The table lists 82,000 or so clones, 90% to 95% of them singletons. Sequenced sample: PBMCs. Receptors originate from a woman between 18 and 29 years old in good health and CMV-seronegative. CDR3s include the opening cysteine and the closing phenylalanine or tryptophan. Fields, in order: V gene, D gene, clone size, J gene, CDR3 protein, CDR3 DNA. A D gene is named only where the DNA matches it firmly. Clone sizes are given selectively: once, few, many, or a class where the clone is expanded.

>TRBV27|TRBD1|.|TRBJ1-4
CASSLWTGQGNEKLFF
TGTGCCAGCAGTTTGTGGACGGGACAGGGGAATGAAAAACTGTTTTTT
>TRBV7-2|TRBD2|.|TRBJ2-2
CASSLGGSGGAHTSRELFF
TGTGCCAGCAGCTTAGGGGGTAGCGGGGGGGCCCACACTTCCCGGGAGCTGTTTTTT
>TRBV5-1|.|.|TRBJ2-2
CASSDTGFTGELFF
TGCGCCAGCAGCGATACAGGGTTCACCGGGGAGCTGTTTTTT
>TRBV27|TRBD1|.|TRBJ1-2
CGSSSVDRVEGGYTF
TGTGGCAGCAGTTCCGTGGACAGGGTAGAGGGTGGCTACACCTTC
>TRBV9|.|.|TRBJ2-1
CASSARDYSREQFF
TGTGCCAGCAGCGCCCGCGACTACTCAAGGGAGCAGTTCTTC
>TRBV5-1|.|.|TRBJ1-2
CASSYRTGGANYGYTF
TGCGCCAGCAGCTATAGGACCGGCGGGGCTAACTATGGCTACACCTTC
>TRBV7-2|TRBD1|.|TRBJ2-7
CASSNTGGNGEQYF
TGTGCCAGCAGCAATACAGGGGGGAATGGTGAGCAGTACTTC
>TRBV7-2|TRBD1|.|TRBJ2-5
CASSLVRTGMRTQYF
TGTGCCAGCAGCTTAGTTCGGACAGGGATGCGGACCCAGTACTTC
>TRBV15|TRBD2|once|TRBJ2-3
CAARRGGRAGGDTQYF
TGTGCCGCCCGGAGGGGCGGGAGGGCCGGGGGAGATACGCAGTATTTT
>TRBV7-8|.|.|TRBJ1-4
CASSLGKLRGPNEKLFF
TGTGCCAGCAGCTTAGGGAAGCTCAGGGGACCTAATGAAAAACTGTTTTTT
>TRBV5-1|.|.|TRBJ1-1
CASSLAGGKNTEAFF
TGCGCCAGCAGCTTGGCGGGCGGGAAGAACACTGAAGCTTTCTTT
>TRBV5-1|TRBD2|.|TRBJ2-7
CASNPTSVSSYEQYF
TGCGCCAGCAACCCGACTAGCGTAAGCTCCTACGAGCAGTACTTC
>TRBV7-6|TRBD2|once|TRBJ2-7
CASSLPRTSGPYEQYF
TGTGCCAGCAGCTTACCCCGGACTAGCGGGCCCTACGAGCAGTACTTC
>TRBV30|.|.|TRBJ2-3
CAWSVSVGGRADTQYF
TGTGCCTGGAGTGTATCCGTTGGAGGTCGGGCAGATACGCAGTATTTT
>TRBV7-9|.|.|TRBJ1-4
CASSDSNEKLFF
TGTGCCAGCAGCGACAGTAATGAAAAACTGTTTTTT
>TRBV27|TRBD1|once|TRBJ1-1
CASSLLGTGGADTEAFF
TGTGCCAGCAGTTTATTGGGGACAGGGGGCGCGGACACTGAAGCTTTCTTT
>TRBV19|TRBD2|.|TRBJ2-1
CASSRLAANEQFF
TGTGCGAGTAGTAGACTAGCGGCAAATGAGCAGTTCTTC
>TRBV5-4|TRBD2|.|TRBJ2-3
CASSLDGGVSTDTQYF
TGTGCCAGCAGCTTAGATGGGGGGGTGAGCACAGATACGCAGTATTTT
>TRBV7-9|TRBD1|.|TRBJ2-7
CASSLLGRGRDEQYF
TGTGCCAGCAGCTTATTGGGCAGGGGGCGCGACGAGCAGTACTTC
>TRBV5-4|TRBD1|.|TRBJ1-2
CASSPRGQGAFGYTF
TGTGCCAGCAGCCCAAGGGGACAGGGGGCTTTTGGCTACACCTTC
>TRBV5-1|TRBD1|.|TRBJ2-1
CASSSDRGASSYNEQFF
TGCGCCAGCAGCTCCGACAGGGGCGCAAGCTCCTACAATGAGCAGTTCTTC
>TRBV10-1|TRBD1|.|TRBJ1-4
CASRILPFWTGNATNEKLFF
TGCGCCAGCAGGATACTCCCCTTTTGGACAGGGAATGCAACTAATGAAAAACTGTTTTTT
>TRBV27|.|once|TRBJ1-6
CASSLYSAKSYRGSPLHF
TGTGCCAGCAGTTTATACTCGGCTAAGTCCTATCGCGGTTCACCCCTCCACTTT
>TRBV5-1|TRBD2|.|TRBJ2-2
CASSLAKREAAGELFF
TGCGCCAGCAGCTTGGCCAAGCGGGAGGCGGCCGGGGAGCTGTTTTTT
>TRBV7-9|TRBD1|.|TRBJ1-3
CASSLAGQGAGGNTIYF
TGTGCCAGCAGCTTAGCGGGACAGGGGGCAGGTGGAAACACCATATATTTT
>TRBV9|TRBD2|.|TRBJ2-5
CASSAQLLAGTETQYF
TGTGCCAGCAGCGCCCAACTACTAGCGGGGACGGAGACCCAGTACTTC
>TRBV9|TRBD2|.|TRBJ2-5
CASSPLAGGPAVGETQYF
TGTGCCAGCAGCCCTCTAGCGGGAGGGCCGGCGGTTGGAGAGACCCAGTACTTC
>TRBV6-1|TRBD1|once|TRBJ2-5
CASSFGQGRQETQYF
TGTGCCAGCAGTTTTGGACAGGGCCGTCAAGAGACCCAGTACTTC
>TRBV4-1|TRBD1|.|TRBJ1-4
CASSSETGVREEKLFF
TGCGCCAGCAGCTCAGAAACAGGGGTTCGAGAGGAAAAACTGTTTTTT
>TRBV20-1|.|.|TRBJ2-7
CSATTGYEQYF
TGCAGTGCTACTACAGGGTACGAGCAGTACTTC
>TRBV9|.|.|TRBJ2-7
CASSVSTGTASSYEQYF
TGTGCCAGCAGCGTCTCTACCGGGACTGCTAGCTCCTACGAGCAGTACTTC
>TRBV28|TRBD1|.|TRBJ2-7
CASLTGDLKEQYF
TGTGCCAGCCTCACAGGGGATCTGAAAGAGCAGTACTTC
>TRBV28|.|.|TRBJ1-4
CASSPDMRSNEKLFF
TGTGCCAGCAGTCCCGACATGAGATCTAATGAAAAACTGTTTTTT
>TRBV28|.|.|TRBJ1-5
CASTPQQAVWNQPQHF
TGTGCCAGCACCCCCCAACAGGCGGTATGGAATCAGCCCCAGCATTTT
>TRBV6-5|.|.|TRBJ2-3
CASSYEDASTDTQYF
TGTGCCAGCAGTTACGAGGATGCTAGCACAGATACGCAGTATTTT
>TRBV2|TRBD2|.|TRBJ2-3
CASKALSGASDTQYF
TGTGCCAGCAAGGCCCTTAGCGGGGCATCAGATACGCAGTATTTT
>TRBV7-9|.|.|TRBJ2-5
CASSPTRPQGSGETQYF
TGTGCCAGCAGCCCTACACGACCGCAGGGGTCGGGGGAGACCCAGTACTTC
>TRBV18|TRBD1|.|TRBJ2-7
CASSLDRGSYEQYF
TGTGCCAGCTCACTGGACAGGGGCTCCTACGAGCAGTACTTC
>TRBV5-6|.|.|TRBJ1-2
CASSPQGSGYGYTF
TGTGCCAGCAGCCCACAGGGCTCCGGCTATGGCTACACCTTC
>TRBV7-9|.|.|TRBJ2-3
CASSLGQGNTDTQYF
TGTGCCAGCAGCTTAGGGCAGGGAAACACAGATACGCAGTATTTT